Below are 22 T cell receptor beta chains sequenced from a single sample in a study of blood T cell repertoires in COVID-19. TCRdb keeps only in-frame clones here, not all; method: immunoSEQ multiplex PCR. The table shows 69,000 or so clones, with about 84% occurring only once. Sequencing was carried out using peripheral blood. These receptor sequences come from a man in his forties or fifties with COVID-19, enrolled during active disease.

The V call is TRBV5-1, the J call TRBJ1-1; D perhaps matches TRBD1 (6 bases). This CDR3 is built from 16 residues. Trimming shortened V by 0 bases and J by 5 bases, and 17 bases separated the two germline ends. Germline CDR1 is SGHRS and CDR2 is YFSETQ. CDR3 loop: CASSLDFMGASTEAFF. The CDR3 region has the DNA TGCGCCAGCAGCTTGGACTTTATGGGGGCGAGTACTGAAGCTTTCTTT.

This clone was counted a few times. The rearrangement links TRBV19 to TRBJ1-5; tentatively, D is TRBD1 (5 bases). The CDR3 has 17 amino acids. V was shortened by 3 bases and J by 1 base, with 16 bases between the two germline ends. Per the germline V gene, CDR1 is LNHDA and CDR2 is SQIVND (reference sequence). CDR3 sequence: CASSIHGGPMSNQPQHF. The DNA for the CDR3 is TGTGCCAGTAGTATTCACGGGGGACCGATGAGCAATCAGCCCCAGCATTTT.

The J gene is TRBJ2-3, the V gene TRBV24-1; 9 bases match TRBD2. CDR3 length: 17 amino acids. Germline V gene data show CDR1 as KGHDR and CDR2 as SFDVKD. With 2 bases clipped from V and 2 bases from J, the junction kept 7 bases outside the gene matches. CDR3 protein: CATSDSSGGPLTDTQYF. CDR3 DNA sequence: TGTGCCACCAGTGATTCAAGCGGGGGGCCACTCACAGATACGCAGTATTTT.

This clone was counted a single time. The V gene is TRBV6-5, the J gene TRBJ2-3; D gene unclear. The CDR3 is 12 amino acids. The germline CDR1 and CDR2 sequences are MNHEY and SVGAGI. V gave up 5 bases and J gave up 5 bases, with 8 bases separating them. The CDR3 loop reads CASSIHLDTQYF. CDR3 bases: TGTGCCAGCAGTATACATCTAGATACGCAGTATTTT.

This chain uses TRBV5-1 with TRBJ2-5; D is unclear. V shed 2 bases and J shed 5 bases, with 10 bases lying between them. The CDR3 runs to 13 residues. Germline-derived CDR1 and CDR2 are SGHRS and YFSETQ. The chain's CDR3 is CASSFGSRETQYF. The CDR3 DNA reads as TGCGCCAGCAGCTTCGGTTCCCGGGAGACCCAGTACTTC. The full variable domain, rest sourced from reference TRBV5-1 and TRBJ2-5, is KAGVTQTPRYLIKTRGQQVTLSCSPISGHRSVSWYQQTPGQGLQFLFEYFSETQRNKGNFPGRFSGRQFSNSRSEMNVSTLELGDSALYLCASSFGSRETQYFGPGTRLLVL.

The gene calls are TRBV5-1 and TRBJ2-5, with 11 bases identical to TRBD1. The CDR3 contains 16 residues. Germline CDR1 and CDR2: SGHRS and YFSETQ. The junction had 7 bases not matched to a gene; V was cut back by 2 bases and J by 4 bases. Here the CDR3 DNA reads TGCGCCAGCAGCTTTGGACAGGGGGCTTTAGGAGAGACCCAGTACTTC. This encodes CASSFGQGALGETQYF.

The chain uses TRBV11-3 and TRBJ2-1, with TRBD1 as a possible D gene (6 bases). This CDR3 contains 16 residues. The ends were cut back, 5 bases at V and 2 bases at J, with 16 bases in the middle. Germline-derived CDR1 and CDR2 are SGHNT and YENEEA. The CDR3 sequence is CASSLRGQGTYNEQFF. CDR3 DNA: TGTGCCAGCAGCCTCAGAGGCCAGGGGACCTACAATGAGCAGTTCTTC. The variable domain in full, with the rest retrieved from reference TRBV11-3 and TRBJ2-1, is EAGVVQSPRYKIIEKKQPVAFWCNPISGHNTLYWYLQNLGQGPELLIRYENEEAVDDSQLPKDRFSAERLKGVDSTLKIQPAELGDSAVYLCASSLRGQGTYNEQFFGPGTRLTVL.

The CDR3, as DNA: TGCGCCAGCAGCCAAGATGGGACAGGGTTTCCCGGGGAGCTGTTTTTT. As protein: CASSQDGTGFPGELFF. The chain carries TRBV4-3 and TRBJ2-2; 9 bases map to TRBD1. The CDR3 is 16 amino acids. Germline values: CDR1 LGHNA, CDR2 YSLEER. The V and J ends lost 0 bases and 6 bases, in that order; junction bases with no gene match: 5.

The chain recombines TRBV6-5 with TRBJ2-7; 9 bases match TRBD1. From germline, CDR1 is MNHEY and CDR2 SVGAGI. V lost 0 bases and J lost 2; bases outside the gene matches: 2. This CDR3 is built from 15 residues. CDR3 bases: TGTGCCAGCAGTTACTCAGGGACAGGGACCTACGAGCAGTACTTC. Protein product: CASSYSGTGTYEQYF.

The CDR3 DNA is TGTGCCAGCAGTCCGACAGAAAAGAACTATGGCTACACCTTC. Translation: CASSPTEKNYGYTF. V and J are TRBV6-2 or TRBV6-3 and TRBJ1-2, with D possibly being TRBD1 (5 bases). CDR1 and CDR2 (germline): MNHEY, SVGEGT. The V end lost 5 bases, the J end lost 2 bases, and 12 bases lay between the germline ends. The CDR3 has 14 amino acids.

This clone was seen a single time. Compared with germline, one end of the junction differs, possibly owing to a read error. V is TRBV7-3 and J is TRBJ1-2; 8 bases match TRBD1. This CDR3 has 16 amino acids. Per the germline V gene, CDR1 is SGHTA and CDR2 is FQGTGA. CDR3 sequence: CASSLRTLDRGYRYTF. CDR3 in DNA: TGTGCCAGCAGCCTACGAACTCTAGACAGGGGCTATCGCTACACCTTC. Full variable domain (rest looked up from reference TRBV7-3 and TRBJ1-2): GAGVSQTPSNKVTEKGKYVELRCDPISGHTALYWYRQSLGQGPEFLIYFQGTGAADDSGLPNDRFFAVRPEGSVSTLKIQRTERGDSAVYLCASSLRTLDRGYRYTFGSGTRLTVV.

The gene calls are TRBV5-4 and TRBJ2-5; possible D gene TRBD1, 6 bases. The germline CDR1 and CDR2 sequences are SGHNT and YYREEE (reference sequence). CDR3 length equals 15 residues. V lost 0 bases and J lost 7, with 16 bases in between. CDR3 bases: TGTGCCAGCAGCTTGGCAGGGGCCCACAAGGGGACCCAGTACTTC. Its protein is CASSLAGAHKGTQYF.

The chain couples TRBV3-1 (or the pseudogene TRBV3-2) to TRBJ2-5, with 11 bases lining up with TRBD2. J gave up 2 bases and V 5 bases, and 4 bases lay outside the gene matches. Germline CDR1 LGHDT, CDR2 YNNKEL (reference sequence). The CDR3 contains 15 residues. The CDR3: CASSTLAGGQETQYF. DNA of the CDR3: TGTGCCAGCAGCACTCTAGCGGGGGGACAAGAGACCCAGTACTTC.

In its sample, this clone was seen a few times. The J gene is TRBJ1-5, the V gene TRBV19, with 8 bases aligning to TRBD1. With 5 bases clipped from V and 5 bases from J, the junction kept 2 bases outside the gene matches. CDR3 length: 13 amino acids. CDR1 is LNHDA, CDR2 SQIVND, per germline (reference sequence). DNA of the CDR3: TGTGCCAGTAGTGCGACAGGGGATCAGCCCCAGCATTTT. It yields the protein CASSATGDQPQHF.

V usage is TRBV27 and J usage is TRBJ2-1; 9 nucleotides align to TRBD2. V lost 3 bases and J lost 9; bases outside the gene matches: 9. CDR3 length: 15 residues. The V gene's germline CDR1 is MNHEY and CDR2 SMNVEV (reference sequence). CDR3 sequence: CASSFAGGNRREQFF. In DNA, the CDR3 is TGTGCCAGCAGTTTTGCGGGGGGGAACCGCCGTGAGCAGTTCTTC.

About this clone: At one boundary the junction diverges from the germline segment, which might be a read error. This chain joins TRBV3-1 (or the pseudogene TRBV3-2) and TRBJ1-6; D gene uncertain. This CDR3 contains 16 residues. The germline V gene encodes CDR1 LGHDT and CDR2 YNNKEL (reference sequence). CDR3 loop: CASSQAGSSYNSPLHF. CDR3 coding DNA: TGTGCCAGCAGTCAAGCCGGGAGCTCCTATAATTCACCCCTCCACTTT.

This clone was seen once. The chain combines TRBV30 with TRBJ2-1, with D possibly being TRBD2 (9 bases). The germline V gene encodes CDR1 GTSNPN and CDR2 SVGIG (reference sequence). This CDR3 has 20 amino acids. V lost 4 bases and J 5 bases, leaving 33 bases between the germline ends. The CDR3 is CAWILQGQGPPSGANNEQFF. The CDR3 nucleotides are TGTGCCTGGATCCTCCAAGGACAGGGTCCTCCTAGCGGGGCTAACAATGAGCAGTTCTTC.

The chain links TRBV11-2 to TRBJ2-7; unclear D gene. The V and J ends lost 1 base and 2 bases respectively, with 9 bases between them. The V gene's germline CDR1 is SGHAT and CDR2 FQNNGV. CDR3 length: 14 amino acids. In nucleotides, the CDR3 is TGTGCCAGCAGCTTAGCGATGGGCACCTACGAGCAGTACTTC. As protein: CASSLAMGTYEQYF.

This sequence joins TRBV9 and TRBJ1-2; TRBD1 is a possible D gene (5 bases). Per the germline V gene, CDR1 is SGDLS and CDR2 is YYNGEE. The CDR3 has 17 amino acids. V shed 3 bases and J shed 3 bases, with 21 bases lying between them. The CDR3 bases are TGTGCCAGCAGCGGTTTGACTGGAGGGGTTGTTGACTATGGCTACACCTTC. Amino acid sequence: CASSGLTGGVVDYGYTF.

This clone was observed once. The V and J genes are TRBV10-3 and TRBJ1-1, with no clear D. Trimming pared 10 bases from V and 4 bases from J, leaving 22 bases between. This CDR3 has 15 residues. CDR1 and CDR2 from the germline V gene are ENHRY and SYGVKD. This chain's CDR3 is CASSMTGPRGTEAFF. The CDR3 DNA reads as TGTGCCAGCTCGATGACCGGGCCGCGGGGCACTGAAGCTTTCTTT.

J is TRBJ2-2 and V is TRBV5-1; TRBD2 might be the D (6 bases). The CDR3 runs to 15 residues. Trimming removed 4 bases from V and 4 bases from J, with 14 bases in between. CDR1 is SGHRS and CDR2 is YFSETQ in the germline V gene. The CDR3 DNA sequence: TGCGCCAGCAGCAGGGCGGGATCAGCCACCGGGGAGCTGTTTTTT. Amino acids: CASSRAGSATGELFF.

V usage is TRBV5-6 and J usage is TRBJ2-3; 8 positions match TRBD1. After removal of 4 bases from V and 1 base from J, the junction contained 8 bases not matched to a gene. CDR3 length equals 16 residues. The germline CDR1 and CDR2 sequences are SGHDT and YYEEEE. The CDR3 bases are TGTGCCAGCAGCGCAGTCAGGGGGCTAGGCACAGATACGCAGTATTTT. It yields the protein CASSAVRGLGTDTQYF.